These 19 T cell receptor beta chains were all obtained from the same sample, sequenced in a study of blood T cell repertoires in COVID-19. Generated by immunoSEQ multiplex PCR, the TCRdb table keeps only in-frame clones and is missing some. The repertoire includes about 57,000 clones, roughly 78% of them detected once, and more than 7.5% sits in the top ten. What was sequenced was peripheral blood. The receptors here all came from a woman older than 75 with acute or convalescent COVID-19.

The rearrangement uses TRBV5-6 and TRBJ1-2; 7 nucleotides agree with TRBD1. Germline assignment: CDR1 SGHDT and CDR2 YYEEEE. The CDR3 runs 14 residues. With 4 bases clipped from V and 3 bases from J, the junction kept 6 bases outside the gene matches. The CDR3 protein is CASSVLGGDYGYTF. The CDR3 DNA sequence: TGTGCCAGCAGCGTACTAGGGGGCGACTATGGCTACACCTTC.

This rearrangement joins TRBV4-1 to TRBJ2-7; TRBD2 matches at 13 bases. Germline V gene data show CDR1 as MGHRA and CDR2 as YSYEKL. The CDR3 runs 16 residues. The V and J ends lost 1 base and 3 bases, in that order; junction bases with no gene match: 3. CDR3 DNA: TGCGCCAGCAGCCAAGGAGGACTAGCGGGAGTCTACGAGCAGTACTTC. Amino acid sequence: CASSQGGLAGVYEQYF.

This chain connects TRBV5-1 to TRBJ2-3, with 10 bases fitting TRBD1. Germline values: CDR1 SGHRS, CDR2 YFSETQ. CDR3 length: 14 amino acids. J gave up 7 bases and V 2 bases, and 4 bases lay outside the gene matches. The CDR3 reads CASSFRDRGNTQYF. The DNA for the CDR3 is TGCGCCAGCAGCTTCCGGGACAGGGGTAATACGCAGTATTTT.

The chain links TRBV28 to TRBJ2-2, with D unresolved. The CDR3 runs to 13 residues. The V end was cut by 8 bases, the J end by 5 bases, with 12 bases between. Germline-derived CDR1 and CDR2 are MDHEN and SYDVKM. The CDR3 DNA reads as TGTGCCAGCGGCACGAGGCGGACCGGGGAGCTGTTTTTT. It encodes CASGTRRTGELFF.

This rearrangement joins TRBV15 to TRBJ2-7, with TRBD1 identical over 9 bases. The germline V gene encodes CDR1 LNHNV and CDR2 YYDKDF (reference sequence). The CDR3 runs 14 residues. The V and J ends lost 1 base and 6 bases, in that order; junction bases with no gene match: 4. Written as DNA, the CDR3 is TGTGCCACCAGCAGAGCAGGGACAGGGACCGAGCAGTACTTC. It specifies CATSRAGTGTEQYF.

The rearrangement uses TRBV6-1 and TRBJ2-7; D is possibly TRBD1 (5 bases). The germline CDR1 and CDR2 sequences are MNHNS and SASEGT. The CDR3 sequence is 15 residues long. Trimming took off 4 bases at V and 3 bases at J, with 16 bases between the two ends. CDR3: CASSARTGHNYEQYF. For the CDR3, the DNA is TGTGCCAGCAGTGCCCGAACTGGACACAACTACGAGCAGTACTTC.

This clone has a handful of counts. V usage is TRBV4-2 and J usage is TRBJ2-1; the D gene is possibly TRBD2 (5 bases). Per germline, CDR1 LGHNA and CDR2 YNFKEQ. Trimming stripped 0 bases from V and 5 bases from J, with 17 bases between. CDR3 length: 17 residues. The CDR3 spells CASSQDQGSRANNEQFF. For the CDR3, the DNA is TGTGCCAGCAGCCAAGATCAAGGGAGTAGAGCTAACAATGAGCAGTTCTTC.

This chain connects TRBV7-2 to TRBJ2-1; 14 bases are shared with TRBD2. CDR1 SGHTA and CDR2 FQGNSA come from the germline V gene. Trimming removed 6 bases from V and 9 bases from J; junction bases left unmatched: 4. The CDR3 has 14 amino acids. CDR3 bases: TGTGCCAGCAGGACTAGCGGGGGGGAGGTTGAGCAGTTCTTC. Encoded protein: CASRTSGGEVEQFF.

This chain joins TRBV14 and TRBJ1-1; no clear D. Germline-derived CDR1 and CDR2 are SGHDN and FVKESK. The CDR3 spans 12 residues. V lost 2 bases and J 4 bases, leaving 5 bases between the germline ends. The CDR3 coding sequence is TGTGCCAGCAGCCAATCATCCACTGAAGCTTTCTTT. Protein sequence: CASSQSSTEAFF. The full variable domain, its missing parts supplied by reference TRBV14 and TRBJ1-1, is EAGVTQFPSHSVIEKGQTVTLRCDPISGHDNLYWYRRVMGKEIKFLLHFVKESKQDESGMPNNRFLAERTGGTYSTLKVQPAELEDSGVYFCASSQSSTEAFFGQGTRLTVV.

V is TRBV30 and J is TRBJ2-7, with 10 positions matching TRBD1. The J segment lost 6 bases and the V segment lost 3 bases, leaving 8 bases of the junction unmatched. Germline CDR1 and CDR2: GTSNPN and SVGIG (reference sequence). The CDR3 extends over 14 amino acids. DNA of the CDR3: TGTGCCTGGAGCACCGGGACAGGGGTCAGCGAGCAGTACTTC. It yields the protein CAWSTGTGVSEQYF.

V gene TRBV28 combines with J gene TRBJ2-4; 12 nucleotides line up with TRBD1. The CDR3 totals 15 residues. Trimming at V came to 5 bases and at J to 8 bases, leaving 7 bases not matched to a gene. From germline, CDR1 is MDHEN and CDR2 SYDVKM. This CDR3 is CASSGRDRGRDIQYF. The CDR3 region has the DNA TGTGCCAGCAGTGGTAGGGACAGGGGGCGAGACATTCAGTACTTC.

The rearrangement joins TRBV5-5 to TRBJ2-5; 10 bases agree with TRBD1. The CDR3 covers 13 residues. Looked up from germline, CDR1 is SGHKS and CDR2 is YYEKEE (reference sequence). After removal of 4 bases from V and 6 bases from J, the junction contained 3 bases not matched to a gene. CDR3 DNA sequence: TGTGCCAGCAGCCTGACAGGGGGCAAGACCCAGTACTTC. Translation gives CASSLTGGKTQYF.

The chain links TRBV18 to TRBJ2-3; tentatively, D is TRBD2 (6 bases). This CDR3 spans 13 amino acids. Germline V gene data show CDR1 as KGHSH and CDR2 as LQKENI. The ends were cut back, 4 bases at V and 8 bases at J, with 13 bases in the middle. CDR3 DNA: TGTGCCAGCTCACGCGGGACCCGGGCTACGCAGTATTTT. Its protein product is CASSRGTRATQYF.

V is TRBV6-5 and J is TRBJ1-5; TRBD1 aligns across 9 bases. CDR1 and CDR2 (germline): MNHEY, SVGAGI. The CDR3 totals 15 residues. The V and J ends lost 6 bases and 7 bases, in that order; junction bases with no gene match: 10. CDR3 coding DNA: TGTGCCAGCAGGCACACAGGGGGCCGGGGGCAGCCCCAGCATTTT. It yields the protein CASRHTGGRGQPQHF.

This chain uses TRBV18 with TRBJ1-4, with a weak D call TRBD1 (5 bases). The CDR3 consists of 15 residues. Germline loops: CDR1 KGHSH, CDR2 LQKENI. V was shortened by 9 bases and J by 4 bases, with 18 bases between the two germline ends. The CDR3 bases are TGTGCCAGTCGAAATTTGGGGACTTTTAATGAAAAACTGTTTTTT. This codes for CASRNLGTFNEKLFF.

A note on this clone: This same CDR3 is encoded by further DNA sequences in the sample. The gene calls are TRBV7-2 and TRBJ2-3; D perhaps matches TRBD2 (6 bases). CDR3 size: 15 residues. The germline V gene has CDR1 SGHTA and CDR2 FQGNSA. V lost 1 base and J 0 bases, leaving 8 bases between the germline ends. Here the CDR3 reads CASSLGGLSTDTQYF. The DNA of the CDR3 is TGTGCCAGCAGCTTAGGCGGACTAAGCACAGATACGCAGTATTTT.

In its sample, this clone was seen a few times. The rearrangement uses TRBV5-1 and TRBJ2-1; 9 nucleotides align to TRBD2. The CDR3 runs 19 residues. With 3 bases clipped from V and 2 bases from J, the junction kept 15 bases outside the gene matches. CDR1 and CDR2 from the germline V gene are SGHRS and YFSETQ. The CDR3 spells CASSSGSSGSPPPYNEQFF. CDR3 coding DNA: TGCGCCAGCAGCTCAGGGAGTAGCGGGAGTCCCCCCCCCTACAATGAGCAGTTCTTC. The full variable domain, rest sourced from reference TRBV5-1 and TRBJ2-1, is KAGVTQTPRYLIKTRGQQVTLSCSPISGHRSVSWYQQTPGQGLQFLFEYFSETQRNKGNFPGRFSGRQFSNSRSEMNVSTLELGDSALYLCASSSGSSGSPPPYNEQFFGPGTRLTVL.

This rearrangement joins TRBV6-5 to TRBJ2-7, with 7 bases fitting TRBD1. With V trimmed by 7 bases and J by 4 bases, 10 bases remained unmatched. The germline V gene encodes CDR1 MNHEY and CDR2 SVGAGI. The CDR3 loop spans 14 amino acids. CDR3 sequence reads: CASTATGTAYEQYF. The CDR3 bases are TGTGCCAGCACAGCTACCGGGACAGCATACGAGCAGTACTTC.

CDR3 amino acids: CASSNDPTGSYGYTF. The CDR3 DNA is TGTGCCAGCAGTAATGATCCCACAGGATCCTATGGCTACACCTTC. The chain uses TRBV9 and TRBJ1-2; a weak D match, TRBD1 (5 bases). Germline V gene sequence: CDR1 SGDLS, CDR2 YYNGEE. V was trimmed by 5 bases and J by 4 bases, leaving 18 bases between them. This CDR3 is built from 15 residues.